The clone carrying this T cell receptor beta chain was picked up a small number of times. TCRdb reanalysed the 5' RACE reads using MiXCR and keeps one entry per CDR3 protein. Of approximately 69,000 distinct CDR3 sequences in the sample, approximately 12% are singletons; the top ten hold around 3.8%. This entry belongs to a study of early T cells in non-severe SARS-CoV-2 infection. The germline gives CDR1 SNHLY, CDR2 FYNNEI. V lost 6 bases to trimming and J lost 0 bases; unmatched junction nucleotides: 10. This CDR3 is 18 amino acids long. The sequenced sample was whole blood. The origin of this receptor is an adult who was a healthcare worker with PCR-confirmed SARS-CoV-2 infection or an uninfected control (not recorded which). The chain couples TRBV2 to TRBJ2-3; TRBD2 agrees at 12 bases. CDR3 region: CASSGGLAGALSTDTQYF. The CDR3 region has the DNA TGTGCCAGCAGCGGGGGACTAGCGGGCGCTCTTAGCACAGATACGCAGTATTTT.